This T cell receptor beta chain was profiled in a study of T cells in Graves' hyperthyroidism and ophthalmopathy. Whole-study findings and limits: The model foresaw ophthalmopathy a median approximately 6.1 months prior to onset. Most clonotypes that expanded in the thyroid above 0.001 also showed up in blood.

This clonotype was picked up many times. Antigen specificity is unknown. The TCR beta CDR3 regions underwent amplification using RNA transcripts as the source. Initially, a first-round RT-PCR of the TCR CDR3 employed the HTBI primer set. In TCRdb, the multiplex PCR reads were re-called with MiXCR into one record per CDR3 protein. The sample includes fewer than 500,000 distinct CDR3 sequences, 14% of them seen just once. Clinical Activity Scores of at least 3, NOSPECS grades of at least 4 and durations under 3 months characterized ophthalmopathy patients. Diagnosing involved the use of clinical symptoms, serum thyroxine and TRAb, thyroid ultrasound and orbital computed tomography. There are 14 residues in the CDR3. Trimming removed 3 bases at V and 2 bases at J, with 12 bases between. Germline assignment: CDR1 SGHDT and CDR2 YYEEEE.

This sequence originates from a woman in her thirties with Graves' ophthalmopathy. The sequenced sample was blood. This chain joins TRBV5-6 and TRBJ2-7; a possible D gene is TRBD2 (6 bases). CDR3 DNA sequence: TGTGCCAGCAGCTCCCGGGGGAATACCTACGAGCAGTACTTC. Translating gives CASSSRGNTYEQYF.